Following are 21 T cell receptor beta chains from one sample sequenced in a study of cytomegalovirus exposure and HLA in healthy donors. 60 Vbeta and 13 Jbeta primers were used in PCR. The table came from immunoSEQ multiplex PCR; TCRdb's copy has only in-frame clones and leaves some out. The sample includes 200,000 to 250,000 clones. The sequencing sample was made of PBMCs. Receptors originate from a woman aged 25 to 39 in good health and CMV-seropositive.

The chain couples TRBV2 to TRBJ2-7; D unclear. CDR1 SNHLY and CDR2 FYNNEI come from the germline V gene. V was shortened by 8 bases and J by 3 bases, with 8 bases between the two germline ends. This CDR3 region has 11 residues. The CDR3 DNA follows: TGTGCCAGCGTCATTGTCTACGAGCAGTACTTC. Its translation is CASVIVYEQYF.

DNA for the CDR3: TGCGCCAGCAGCCCCCGGGACAGCCGCTCTGGAAACACCATATATTTT. Amino acid sequence: CASSPRDSRSGNTIYF. The J gene is TRBJ1-3, the V gene TRBV5-1; TRBD1 matches at 7 bases. J was trimmed by 0 bases and V by 4 bases; bases with no gene match: 7. The length of the CDR3 is 16 residues. CDR1 SGHRS and CDR2 YFSETQ come from the germline V gene.

This sequence joins TRBV18 and TRBJ2-1; 12 bases line up with TRBD2. With 3 bases clipped from V and 7 bases from J, the junction kept 4 bases outside the gene matches. CDR3 length equals 15 residues. Germline V gene data show CDR1 as KGHSH and CDR2 as LQKENI. CDR3 amino acids: CASSPTSGGINEQFF. As DNA, the CDR3 is TGTGCCAGCTCACCGACTAGCGGGGGAATAAATGAGCAGTTCTTC. The full variable domain, in which reference TRBV18 and TRBJ2-1 provide the parts outside the CDR3, is NAGVMQNPRHLVRRRGQEARLRCSPMKGHSHVYWYRQLPEEGLKFMVYLQKENIIDESGMPKERFSAEFPKEGPSILRIQQVVRGDSAAYFCASSPTSGGINEQFFGPGTRLTVL.

This rearrangement joins TRBV6-1 to TRBJ2-4, with D possibly matching TRBD2 (6 bases). In germline, CDR1 is MNHNS, CDR2 SASEGT. Trimming pared 8 bases from V and 0 bases from J, leaving 14 bases between. The CDR3 spans 15 residues. The CDR3 bases are TGTGCCAGCCGGAGGGCCTGGGCAGCCAAAAACATTCAGTACTTC. It codes for CASRRAWAAKNIQYF.

CDR3 protein: CASSLAERGATDTQYF. For the CDR3, the DNA is TGCGCCAGCAGCTTGGCCGAGCGGGGGGCCACAGATACGCAGTATTTT. The chain joins TRBV5-1 to TRBJ2-3; 9 bases align to TRBD2. CDR1 and CDR2 from the germline V gene are SGHRS and YFSETQ. The V gene end was trimmed by 0 bases and the J gene end by 2 bases; junction bases not matched to a gene: 4. The length of the CDR3 is 16 residues.

The chain is built from TRBV28 and TRBJ1-2; no definite D call. V was clipped by 5 bases and J by 8 bases, with 6 bases between them. CDR3 length: 10 amino acids. Germline V gene data show CDR1 as MDHEN and CDR2 as SYDVKM. The CDR3 DNA follows: TGTGCCAGCAGTCAAGAGGGCTACACCTTC. This encodes CASSQEGYTF.

The rearrangement joins TRBV9 to TRBJ2-1; D unclear. Trimming pared 0 bases from V and 4 bases from J, leaving 14 bases between. The CDR3 is 16 amino acids. Germline lookup yields CDR1 SGDLS and CDR2 YYNGEE. The CDR3, as DNA: TGTGCCAGCAGCGTAGCGCGAAGCACCTTATACAATGAGCAGTTCTTC. Translating gives CASSVARSTLYNEQFF.

The rearrangement links TRBV6-1 to TRBJ2-7; D is possibly TRBD1 (5 bases). Per the germline V gene, CDR1 is MNHNS and CDR2 is SASEGT. V lost 1 base and J lost 3, with 10 bases in between. The CDR3 spans 14 residues. The CDR3 sequence: CASSEGGNDYEQYF. In DNA form, the CDR3 reads TGTGCCAGCAGTGAAGGGGGCAATGACTACGAGCAGTACTTC.

This chain uses TRBV5-1 with TRBJ2-1, with 12 bases fitting TRBD2. There are 15 residues in the CDR3. The germline gives CDR1 SGHRS, CDR2 YFSETQ. V gave up 0 bases and J gave up 7 bases; unmatched junction bases: 2. CDR3 amino acids: CASSLGTSGVNEQFF. CDR3 sequence (DNA): TGCGCCAGCAGCTTGGGGACTAGCGGGGTTAATGAGCAGTTCTTC.

DNA of the CDR3: TGTGCCAGCAGCCGGACAGGGGGCAACACTGAAGCTTTCTTT. This sequence encodes CASSRTGGNTEAFF. This chain uses TRBV27 with TRBJ1-1, with 11 bases lining up with TRBD1. The V and J ends lost 6 bases and 2 bases, in that order; junction bases with no gene match: 2. The CDR3 length is 14 residues. Germline assignment: CDR1 MNHEY and CDR2 SMNVEV (reference sequence).

CDR3 DNA sequence: TGTGCCAGTACTAGAGCGGGGGGGCAAAACACCGGGGAGCTGTTTTTT. Translation gives CASTRAGGQNTGELFF. J is TRBJ2-2 and V is TRBV11-2; 10 nucleotides align to TRBD2. In germline, CDR1 is SGHAT, CDR2 FQNNGV. The CDR3 covers 16 residues. The ends lost 9 bases at V and 2 bases at J; junction bases unmatched: 9.

The chain couples TRBV6-6 to TRBJ2-3; tentative D call: TRBD2 (6 bases). Germline V CDR1 and CDR2: MNHNY, SVGAGI (reference sequence). Trimming cost V 8 bases and J 6 bases, with 24 bases left between them. The CDR3 is 16 residues long. This CDR3 reads CASLRGSEHLGDTQYF. DNA of the CDR3: TGTGCCAGCCTCCGGGGGTCGGAACACCTCGGGGATACGCAGTATTTT.

The chain employs TRBV7-9 and TRBJ1-1; 9 nucleotides match TRBD1. The germline gives CDR1 SEHNR, CDR2 FQNEAQ (reference sequence). This CDR3 is 13 amino acids long. The ends lost 3 bases at V and 5 bases at J; junction bases unmatched: 1. This chain's CDR3 is CASSLGTGTEAFF. For the CDR3, the DNA is TGTGCCAGCAGCTTGGGGACAGGGACTGAAGCTTTCTTT.

The V gene is TRBV2, the J gene TRBJ1-4; D is unclear. Trimming took off 3 bases at V and 2 bases at J, with 13 bases between the two ends. The CDR3 contains 16 residues. From germline, CDR1 is SNHLY and CDR2 FYNNEI. CDR3 coding DNA: TGTGCCAGCAGTGATCTGGCAGGCCTGACTAATGAAAAACTGTTTTTT. Translated: CASSDLAGLTNEKLFF.

V and J are TRBV10-3 and TRBJ1-5; D not certain. Trimming left V 3 bases short and J 7 bases short, with 13 bases between. In germline, CDR1 is ENHRY, CDR2 SYGVKD. The CDR3 consists of 14 residues. CDR3 DNA sequence: TGTGCCATCAGTGATATGACGACATCCCAGCCCCAGCATTTT. It specifies CAISDMTTSQPQHF.

The chain couples TRBV5-1 to TRBJ1-4, with no clear D. V lost 0 bases and J lost 3, with 6 bases in between. Germline-derived CDR1 and CDR2 are SGHRS and YFSETQ. CDR3 length: 14 amino acids. CDR3 sequence (DNA): TGCGCCAGCAGCTTGGGGCAGTCTAATGAAAAACTGTTTTTT. Its translation: CASSLGQSNEKLFF.

This chain uses TRBV13 with TRBJ2-5; the match to TRBD2 covers 8 bases. Germline V gene lookup returns CDR1 PRHDT and CDR2 FYEKMQ (reference sequence). V lost 5 bases and J lost 4; bases outside the gene matches: 12. This CDR3 has 16 residues. CDR3 sequence reads: CASSPFTGGPSETQYF. In DNA form, the CDR3 reads TGTGCCAGCAGCCCCTTTACGGGGGGGCCTTCAGAGACCCAGTACTTC.

The chain uses TRBV4-1 and TRBJ1-4, with 7 bases that match TRBD1. The ends lost 1 base at V and 1 base at J; junction bases unmatched: 3. CDR1 MGHRA and CDR2 YSYEKL come from the germline V gene. The CDR3 contains 16 residues. In nucleotides, the CDR3 is TGCGCCAGCAGCCAAGTAGACAGGGTAACTAATGAAAAACTGTTTTTT. Translating gives CASSQVDRVTNEKLFF.

This chain connects TRBV27 to TRBJ1-2; 7 positions agree with TRBD1. The junction had 8 bases not matched to a gene; V was cut back by 6 bases and J by 1 base. CDR3 size: 15 residues. Germline V gene sequence: CDR1 MNHEY, CDR2 SMNVEV (reference sequence). CDR3 residues: CASSDDRESNYGYTF. In DNA, the CDR3 is TGTGCCAGCAGCGACGACAGGGAGAGTAACTATGGCTACACCTTC.

The V call is TRBV2, the J call TRBJ2-5, with 10 bases identical to TRBD1. The J call could be wrong; TRBJ2-7 is a better fit for the DNA end. The CDR3 sequence is 14 residues long. Per germline, CDR1 SNHLY and CDR2 FYNNEI. The DNA for the CDR3 is TGTGCCGGATTGACAGGGGGCAAAACCTACGAGCAGTACTTC. This translates into CAGLTGGKTYEQYF.

The CDR3 bases are TGCAGCGCCCTTTGGGCGGGGGGGCCGTATGAGCAGTTCTTC. Translation gives CSALWAGGPYEQFF. The genes are TRBV29-1 and TRBJ2-1; the match to TRBD2 covers 9 bases. The V and J ends lost 7 bases and 8 bases, in that order; junction bases with no gene match: 12. This CDR3 is 14 amino acids long. Germline CDR1 SQVTM, CDR2 ANQGSEA.